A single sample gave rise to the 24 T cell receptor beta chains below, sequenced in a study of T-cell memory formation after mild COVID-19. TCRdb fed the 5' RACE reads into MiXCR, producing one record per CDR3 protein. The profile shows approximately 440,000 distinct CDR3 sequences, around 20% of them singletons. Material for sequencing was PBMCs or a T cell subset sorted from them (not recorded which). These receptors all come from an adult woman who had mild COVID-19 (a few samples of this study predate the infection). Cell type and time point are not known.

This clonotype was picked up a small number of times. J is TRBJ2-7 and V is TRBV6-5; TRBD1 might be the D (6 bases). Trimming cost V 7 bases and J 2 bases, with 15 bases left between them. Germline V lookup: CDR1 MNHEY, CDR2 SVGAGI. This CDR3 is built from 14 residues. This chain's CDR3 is CASTPGATTYEQYF. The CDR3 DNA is TGTGCCAGCACGCCAGGGGCCACGACCTACGAGCAGTACTTC.

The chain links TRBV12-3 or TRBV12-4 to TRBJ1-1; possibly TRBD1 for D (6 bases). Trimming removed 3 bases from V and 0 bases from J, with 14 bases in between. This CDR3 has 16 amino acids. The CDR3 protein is CASSFWGASLNTEAFF. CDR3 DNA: TGTGCCAGCAGTTTCTGGGGGGCAAGTCTGAACACTGAAGCTTTCTTT.

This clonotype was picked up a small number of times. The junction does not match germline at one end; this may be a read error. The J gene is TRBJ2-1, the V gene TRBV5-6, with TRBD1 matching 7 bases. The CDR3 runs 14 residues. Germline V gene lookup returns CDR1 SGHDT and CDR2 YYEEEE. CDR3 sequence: CASSLGQRRTGQFF. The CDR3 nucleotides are TGTGCCAGCAGTTTGGGACAGAGAAGGACCGGGCAGTTCTTC.

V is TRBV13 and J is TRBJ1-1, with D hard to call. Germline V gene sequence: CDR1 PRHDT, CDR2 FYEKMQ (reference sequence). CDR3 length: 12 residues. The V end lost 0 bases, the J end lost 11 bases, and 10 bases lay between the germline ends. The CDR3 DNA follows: TGTGCCAGCAGCTTAGGAACCTCGAAGGCTTTCTTT. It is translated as CASSLGTSKAFF.

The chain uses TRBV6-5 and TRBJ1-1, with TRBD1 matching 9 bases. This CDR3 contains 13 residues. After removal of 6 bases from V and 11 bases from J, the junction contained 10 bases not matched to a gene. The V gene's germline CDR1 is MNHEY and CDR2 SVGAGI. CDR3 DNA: TGTGCCAGCAGCCCCGACAGGGGGTATAAGGCTTTCTTT. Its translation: CASSPDRGYKAFF.

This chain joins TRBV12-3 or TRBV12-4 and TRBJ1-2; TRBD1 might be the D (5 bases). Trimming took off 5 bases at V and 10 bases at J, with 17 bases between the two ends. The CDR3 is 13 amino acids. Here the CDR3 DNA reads TGTGCCAGCAGTCCCCGGGACCCAGGAGACTACACCTTC. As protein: CASSPRDPGDYTF.

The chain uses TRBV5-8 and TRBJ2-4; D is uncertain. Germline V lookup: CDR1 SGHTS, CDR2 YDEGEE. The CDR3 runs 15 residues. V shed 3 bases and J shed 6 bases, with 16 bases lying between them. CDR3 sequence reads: CASSSVGSFGNIQYF. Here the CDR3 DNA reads TGTGCCAGCAGCTCCGTGGGAAGTTTTGGAAACATTCAGTACTTC.

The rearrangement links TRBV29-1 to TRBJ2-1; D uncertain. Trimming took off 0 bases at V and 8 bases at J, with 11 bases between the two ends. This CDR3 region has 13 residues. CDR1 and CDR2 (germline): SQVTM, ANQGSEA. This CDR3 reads CSVEDRASHEQFF. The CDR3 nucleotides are TGCAGCGTTGAAGATCGAGCGAGCCATGAGCAGTTCTTC.

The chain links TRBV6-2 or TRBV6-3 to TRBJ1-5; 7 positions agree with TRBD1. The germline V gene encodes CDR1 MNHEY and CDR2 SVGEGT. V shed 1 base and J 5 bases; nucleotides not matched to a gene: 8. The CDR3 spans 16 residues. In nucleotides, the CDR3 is TGTGCCAGCAGTTACTTTGGGACAGCGATATATCAGCCCCAGCATTTT. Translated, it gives CASSYFGTAIYQPQHF.

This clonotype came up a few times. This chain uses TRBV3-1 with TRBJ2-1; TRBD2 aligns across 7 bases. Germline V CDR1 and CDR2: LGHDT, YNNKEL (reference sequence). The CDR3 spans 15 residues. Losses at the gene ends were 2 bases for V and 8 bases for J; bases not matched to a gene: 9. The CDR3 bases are TGTGCCAGCAGCCAATCAGGGCGGGAGAGTGATGAGCAGTTCTTC. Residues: CASSQSGRESDEQFF.

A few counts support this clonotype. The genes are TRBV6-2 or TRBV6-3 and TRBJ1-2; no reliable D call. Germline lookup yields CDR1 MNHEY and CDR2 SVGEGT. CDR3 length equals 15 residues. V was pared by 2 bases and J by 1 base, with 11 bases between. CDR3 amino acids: CASSYEGPGNYGYTF. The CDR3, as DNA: TGTGCCAGCAGTTACGAAGGGCCGGGTAACTATGGCTACACCTTC.

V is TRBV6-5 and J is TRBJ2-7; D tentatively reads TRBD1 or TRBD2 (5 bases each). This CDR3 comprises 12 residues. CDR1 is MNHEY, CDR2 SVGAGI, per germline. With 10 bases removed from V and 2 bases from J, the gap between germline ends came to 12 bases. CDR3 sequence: CATRGIAYEQYF. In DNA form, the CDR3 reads TGTGCCACCCGGGGCATCGCCTACGAGCAGTACTTC.

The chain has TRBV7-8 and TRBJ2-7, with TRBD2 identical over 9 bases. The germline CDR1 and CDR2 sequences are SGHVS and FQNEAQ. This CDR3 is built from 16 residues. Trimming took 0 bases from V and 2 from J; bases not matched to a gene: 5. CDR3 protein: CASSLASGGPTYEQYF. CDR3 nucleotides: TGTGCCAGCAGCTTAGCGAGCGGGGGGCCGACCTACGAGCAGTACTTC.

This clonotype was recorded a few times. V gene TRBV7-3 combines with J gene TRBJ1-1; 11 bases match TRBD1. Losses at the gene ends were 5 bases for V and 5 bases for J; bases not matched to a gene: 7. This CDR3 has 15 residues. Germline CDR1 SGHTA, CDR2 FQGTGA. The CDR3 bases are TGTGCCAGCAGCAAGGACAGGGGGCTGGGGACTGAAGCTTTCTTT. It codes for CASSKDRGLGTEAFF. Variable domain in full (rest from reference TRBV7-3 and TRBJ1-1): GAGVSQTPSNKVTEKGKYVELRCDPISGHTALYWYRQSLGQGPEFLIYFQGTGAADDSGLPNDRFFAVRPEGSVSTLKIQRTERGDSAVYLCASSKDRGLGTEAFFGQGTRLTVV.

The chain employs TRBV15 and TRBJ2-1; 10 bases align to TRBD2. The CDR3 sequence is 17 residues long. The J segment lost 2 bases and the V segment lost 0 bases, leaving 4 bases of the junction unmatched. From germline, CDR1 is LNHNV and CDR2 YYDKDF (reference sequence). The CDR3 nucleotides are TGTGCCACCAGCAGAGATCGGAGCGGGAGGGCCTACAATGAGCAGTTCTTC. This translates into CATSRDRSGRAYNEQFF. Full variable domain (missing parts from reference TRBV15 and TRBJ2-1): DAMVIQNPRYQVTQFGKPVTLSCSQTLNHNVMYWYQQKSSQAPKLLFHYYDKDFNNEADTPDNFQSRRPNTSFCFLDIRSPGLGDTAMYLCATSRDRSGRAYNEQFFGPGTRLTVL.

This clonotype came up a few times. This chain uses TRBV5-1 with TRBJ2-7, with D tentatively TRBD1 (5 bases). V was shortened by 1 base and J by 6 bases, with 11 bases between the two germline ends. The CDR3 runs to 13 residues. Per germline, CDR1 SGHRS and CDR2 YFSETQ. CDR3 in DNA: TGCGCCAGCAGCTTGTTGGGTCAGGGCGAGCAGTACTTC. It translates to CASSLLGQGEQYF.

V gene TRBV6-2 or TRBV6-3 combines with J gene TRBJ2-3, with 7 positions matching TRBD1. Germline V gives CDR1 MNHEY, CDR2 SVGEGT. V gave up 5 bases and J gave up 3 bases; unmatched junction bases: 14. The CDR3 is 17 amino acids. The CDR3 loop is CASSTPRQGTVTDTQYF. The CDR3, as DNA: TGTGCCAGCAGTACGCCCCGACAGGGCACCGTGACAGATACGCAGTATTTT.

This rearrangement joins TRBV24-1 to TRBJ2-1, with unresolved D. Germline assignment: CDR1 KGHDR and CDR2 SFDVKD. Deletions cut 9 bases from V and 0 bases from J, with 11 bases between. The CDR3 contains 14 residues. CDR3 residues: CATSKGSSYNEQFF. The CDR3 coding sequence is TGTGCCACCTCGAAGGGTAGCTCCTACAATGAGCAGTTCTTC.

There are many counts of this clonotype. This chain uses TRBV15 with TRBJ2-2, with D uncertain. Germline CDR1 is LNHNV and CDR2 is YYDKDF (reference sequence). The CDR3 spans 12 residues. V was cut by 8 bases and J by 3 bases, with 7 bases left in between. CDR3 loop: CATRWDTGELFF. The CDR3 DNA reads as TGTGCCACCCGTTGGGACACCGGGGAGCTGTTTTTT. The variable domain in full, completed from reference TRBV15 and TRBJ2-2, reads DAMVIQNPRYQVTQFGKPVTLSCSQTLNHNVMYWYQQKSSQAPKLLFHYYDKDFNNEADTPDNFQSRRPNTSFCFLDIRSPGLGDTAMYLCATRWDTGELFFGEGSRLTVL.

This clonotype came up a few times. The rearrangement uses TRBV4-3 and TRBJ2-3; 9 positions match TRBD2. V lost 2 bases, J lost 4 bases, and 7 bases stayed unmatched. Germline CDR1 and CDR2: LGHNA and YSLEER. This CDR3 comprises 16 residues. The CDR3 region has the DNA TGCGCCAGCAGCCAACAAGCGGGAGGATGGTCAGATACGCAGTATTTT. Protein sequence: CASSQQAGGWSDTQYF.

CDR3 region: CAWSSELLYEQYF. The CDR3 DNA reads as TGTGCCTGGAGTTCAGAGCTTCTTTACGAGCAGTACTTC. The chain links TRBV30 to TRBJ2-7; D gene ambiguous. Trimming removed 2 bases from V and 4 bases from J, with 12 bases in between. The CDR3 covers 13 residues. From germline, CDR1 is GTSNPN and CDR2 SVGIG (reference sequence).

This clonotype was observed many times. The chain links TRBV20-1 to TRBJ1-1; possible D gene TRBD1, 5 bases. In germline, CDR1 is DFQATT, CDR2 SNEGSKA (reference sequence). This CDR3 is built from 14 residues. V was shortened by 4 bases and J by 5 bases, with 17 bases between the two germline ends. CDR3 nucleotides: TGCAGTGCTACAATGCGCGGGGGTCCGACTGAAGCTTTCTTT. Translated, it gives CSATMRGGPTEAFF.

This CDR3 is CATSREEGVRTEAFF. The CDR3 DNA sequence: TGTGCCACCAGCAGAGAAGAAGGGGTGAGGACTGAAGCTTTCTTT. This chain uses TRBV15 with TRBJ1-1; perhaps TRBD1 as D (5 bases). Germline V CDR1 and CDR2: LNHNV, YYDKDF (reference sequence). The CDR3 is 15 amino acids. Deletions cut 0 bases from V and 5 bases from J, with 13 bases between.

The CDR3 DNA reads TGTGCCAGCAGTGCTCGGGGTCGTAAAAACACTGAAGCTTTCTTT. It specifies CASSARGRKNTEAFF. The chain recombines TRBV2 with TRBJ1-1, with D unclear. The CDR3 runs 15 residues. Trimming removed 4 bases at V and 2 bases at J, with 14 bases between. From germline, CDR1 is SNHLY and CDR2 FYNNEI.